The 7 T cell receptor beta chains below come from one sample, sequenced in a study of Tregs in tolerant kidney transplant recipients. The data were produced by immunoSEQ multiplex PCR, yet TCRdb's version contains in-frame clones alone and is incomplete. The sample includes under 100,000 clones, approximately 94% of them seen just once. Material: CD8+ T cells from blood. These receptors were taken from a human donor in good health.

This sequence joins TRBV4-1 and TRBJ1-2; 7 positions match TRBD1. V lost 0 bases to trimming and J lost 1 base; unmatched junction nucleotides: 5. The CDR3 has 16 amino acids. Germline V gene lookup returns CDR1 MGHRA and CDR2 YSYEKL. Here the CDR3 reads CASSQERQGVNYGYTF. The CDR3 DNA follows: TGCGCCAGCAGCCAAGAGAGGCAGGGGGTTAACTATGGCTACACCTTC.

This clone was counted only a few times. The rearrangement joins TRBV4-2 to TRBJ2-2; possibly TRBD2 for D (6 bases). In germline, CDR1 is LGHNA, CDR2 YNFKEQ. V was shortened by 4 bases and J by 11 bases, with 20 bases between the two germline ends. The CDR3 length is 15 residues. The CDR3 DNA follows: TGTGCCAGCAGCCTCTCCCGGGAGCGGCCCAGAGAGCTGTTTTTT. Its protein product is CASSLSRERPRELFF.

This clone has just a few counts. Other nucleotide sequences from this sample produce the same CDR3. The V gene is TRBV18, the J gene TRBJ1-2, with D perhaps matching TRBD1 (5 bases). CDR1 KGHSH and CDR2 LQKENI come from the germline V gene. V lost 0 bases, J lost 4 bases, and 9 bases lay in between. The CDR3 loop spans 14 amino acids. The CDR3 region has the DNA TGTGCCAGCTCACCACCGACAGAATCCTATGGCTACACCTTC. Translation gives CASSPPTESYGYTF.

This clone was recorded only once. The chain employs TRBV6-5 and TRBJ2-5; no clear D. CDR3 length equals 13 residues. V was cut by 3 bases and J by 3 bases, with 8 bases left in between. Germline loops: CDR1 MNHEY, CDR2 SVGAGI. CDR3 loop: CASSYNPEETQYF. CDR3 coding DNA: TGTGCCAGCAGTTATAATCCAGAAGAGACCCAGTACTTC.

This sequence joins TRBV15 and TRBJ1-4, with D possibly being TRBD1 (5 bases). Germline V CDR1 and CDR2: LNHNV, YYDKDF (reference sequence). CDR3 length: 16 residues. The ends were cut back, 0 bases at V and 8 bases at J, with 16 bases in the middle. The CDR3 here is CATSRDNGGGSEKLFF. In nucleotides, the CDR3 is TGTGCCACCAGCAGAGATAACGGGGGAGGTAGCGAAAAACTGTTTTTT.

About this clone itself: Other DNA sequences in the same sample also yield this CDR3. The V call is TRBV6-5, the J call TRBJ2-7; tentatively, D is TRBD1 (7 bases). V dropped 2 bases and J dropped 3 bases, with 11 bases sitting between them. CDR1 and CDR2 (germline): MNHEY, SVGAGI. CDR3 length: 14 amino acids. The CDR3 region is CASSYGGGSYEQYF. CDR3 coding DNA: TGTGCCAGCAGTTACGGAGGGGGCAGCTACGAGCAGTACTTC.

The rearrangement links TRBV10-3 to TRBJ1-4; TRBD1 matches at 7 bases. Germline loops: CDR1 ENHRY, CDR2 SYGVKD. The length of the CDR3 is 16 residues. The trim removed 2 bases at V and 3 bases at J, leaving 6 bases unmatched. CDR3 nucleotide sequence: TGTGCCATCAGTGAGCCGAGAACAGGGGCTAATGAAAAACTGTTTTTT. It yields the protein CAISEPRTGANEKLFF.